The entry that follows covers one T cell receptor beta chain sequence. Its target is unknown. The method was immunoSEQ multiplex PCR; TCRdb's version includes in-frame clones alone and lacks a portion of them. The sample contains tens of thousands of clones, roughly 90% of which appear only once. The source of the sample is a study of graft-versus-host responses after intestinal transplantation. The length of the CDR3 is 14 residues. The germline V gene has CDR1 SEHNR and CDR2 FQNEAQ (reference sequence). Trimming removed 4 bases at V and 8 bases at J, with 15 bases between. The J gene is TRBJ1-3, the V gene TRBV7-9; tentatively, D is TRBD1 (5 bases). The starting material was unstimulated CD4+ T cells sorted from spleen or lymph node cells, obtained before transplant. The sequence derives from a human donor who was the organ donor for an intestinal transplant. The CDR3 reads CASSSTRTGDTIYF. The CDR3 DNA follows: TGTGCCAGCAGCTCTACGCGGACGGGGGACACCATATATTTT.